These 27 T cell receptor beta chains originate from one sample sequenced in a study of T cell responses to AZD1222 COVID-19 vaccine. The assay was immunoSEQ multiplex PCR, and TCRdb's table has in-frame clones only and misses some. The sample shows about 140,000 clones, about 93% of them seen only once. The source material was peripheral blood, sampled on day 0 of AZD1222 vaccination. The source is an adult in good health.

The V gene is TRBV5-1, the J gene TRBJ1-1; 7 positions agree with TRBD1. This CDR3 comprises 14 residues. Losses at the gene ends were 0 bases for V and 1 base for J; bases not matched to a gene: 0. CDR1 and CDR2 (germline): SGHRS, YFSETQ. The CDR3 bases are TGCGCCAGCAGCTTGGACAGGGGGAACACTGAAGCTTTCTTT. It is translated as CASSLDRGNTEAFF.

The chain is built from TRBV24-1 and TRBJ1-2, with unresolved D. Germline lookup yields CDR1 KGHDR and CDR2 SFDVKD. This CDR3 region has 16 residues. V gave up 1 base and J gave up 0 bases, with 11 bases separating them. CDR3 residues: CATSDFQQPSNYGYTF. The DNA of the CDR3 is TGTGCCACCAGTGATTTCCAGCAGCCTTCTAACTATGGCTACACCTTC.

This chain links TRBV4-2 with TRBJ2-3; D is ambiguous. CDR3 length equals 14 residues. Trimming shortened V by 0 bases and J by 6 bases, and 10 bases separated the two germline ends. Germline V lookup: CDR1 LGHNA, CDR2 YNFKEQ. The CDR3 protein is CASSQDLGTDTQYF. The CDR3 region has the DNA TGTGCCAGCAGCCAAGATTTAGGTACGGATACGCAGTATTTT.

The chain combines TRBV6-5 with TRBJ2-7, with 7 bases lining up with TRBD1. The junction had 2 bases not matched to a gene; V was cut back by 7 bases and J by 2 bases. There are 12 residues in the CDR3. The germline V gene has CDR1 MNHEY and CDR2 SVGAGI. CDR3 residues: CASMTGPYEQYF. For the CDR3, the DNA is TGTGCCAGCATGACAGGGCCCTACGAGCAGTACTTC.

J is TRBJ1-2 and V is TRBV10-3; D unclear. The ends were cut back, 0 bases at V and 4 bases at J, with 12 bases in the middle. Per the germline V gene, CDR1 is ENHRY and CDR2 is SYGVKD. CDR3 length: 15 amino acids. DNA of the CDR3: TGTGCCATCAGTGAGTCCGGTTCCGTGGCCTATGGCTACACCTTC. Residues: CAISESGSVAYGYTF.

The V call is TRBV4-1, the J call TRBJ1-2; D is unclear. V lost 0 bases to trimming and J lost 8 bases, with 16 bases between them. The CDR3 runs 15 residues. Germline V gives CDR1 MGHRA, CDR2 YSYEKL. In DNA, the CDR3 is TGCGCCAGCAGCCAAGAAAGTAGCGGGTTGGGAGGCTACACCTTC. It encodes CASSQESSGLGGYTF.

The genes are TRBV18 and TRBJ2-7, with D possibly being TRBD1 (5 bases). With 1 base removed from V and 0 bases from J, the gap between germline ends came to 10 bases. CDR3 length equals 15 residues. The germline V gene encodes CDR1 KGHSH and CDR2 LQKENI. CDR3 in DNA: TGTGCCAGCTCACCACTCCCAGGGCGCTCCTACGAGCAGTACTTC. Encoded protein: CASSPLPGRSYEQYF. Complete variable domain (other parts from reference TRBV18 and TRBJ2-7): NAGVMQNPRHLVRRRGQEARLRCSPMKGHSHVYWYRQLPEEGLKFMVYLQKENIIDESGMPKERFSAEFPKEGPSILRIQQVVRGDSAAYFCASSPLPGRSYEQYFGPGTRLTVT.

The sample holds one count of this clone. The gene calls are TRBV4-3 and TRBJ2-7, with a weak D call TRBD1 (5 bases). Trimming took 0 bases from V and 5 from J, leaving 14 bases between them. The CDR3 loop spans 15 amino acids. From germline, CDR1 is LGHNA and CDR2 YSLEER. The CDR3 is CASSQEFRGHDEQYF. CDR3 sequence (DNA): TGCGCCAGCAGCCAAGAGTTTAGGGGTCACGACGAGCAGTACTTC.

This chain connects TRBV20-1 to TRBJ2-7; D is unclear. Germline assignment: CDR1 DFQATT and CDR2 SNEGSKA (reference sequence). The CDR3 length is 11 residues. Trimming shortened V by 1 base and J by 3 bases, and 4 bases separated the two germline ends. As DNA, the CDR3 is TGCAGTGCTAGAGGGCACTACGAGCAGTACTTC. This codes for CSARGHYEQYF.

This clone has a single count. The gene calls are TRBV15 and TRBJ2-2; D ambiguous. CDR3 length: 13 residues. Trimming removed 3 bases from V and 2 bases from J, with 4 bases in between. The germline V gene encodes CDR1 LNHNV and CDR2 YYDKDF (reference sequence). The CDR3 protein is CATSSLNTGELFF. For the CDR3, the DNA is TGTGCCACCAGCAGTCTAAACACCGGGGAGCTGTTTTTT.

This clone was picked up one time. The CDR3 is CAISEGQANYGYTF. For the CDR3, the DNA is TGTGCCATCAGTGAGGGTCAAGCTAACTATGGCTACACCTTC. The chain employs TRBV10-3 and TRBJ1-2; D gene ambiguous. Trimming took 2 bases from V and 0 from J, leaving 7 bases between them. Germline V lookup: CDR1 ENHRY, CDR2 SYGVKD. This CDR3 spans 14 amino acids.

The chain combines TRBV19 with TRBJ2-7; TRBD1 might be the D (6 bases). The CDR3 covers 15 residues. From germline, CDR1 is LNHDA and CDR2 SQIVND (reference sequence). Trimming stripped 3 bases from V and 3 bases from J, with 15 bases between. The CDR3 coding sequence is TGTGCCAGTAGTATCAGCCAGGGGCAAGGCTACGAGCAGTACTTC. This gives the protein CASSISQGQGYEQYF.

The J gene is TRBJ2-6, the V gene TRBV30; D is unclear. V was shortened by 8 bases and J by 0 bases, with 8 bases between the two germline ends. This CDR3 comprises 13 residues. Per germline, CDR1 GTSNPN and CDR2 SVGIG (reference sequence). CDR3 in amino acids: CAAQSSGANVLTF. The CDR3 coding sequence is TGTGCCGCACAAAGCTCTGGGGCCAACGTCCTGACTTTC.

This chain connects TRBV2 to TRBJ1-2, with a possible D match to TRBD1 (6 bases). Germline loops: CDR1 SNHLY, CDR2 FYNNEI. The length of the CDR3 is 15 residues. The germline V and J ends were trimmed by 1 base and 4 bases, with 13 bases remaining between them. The CDR3 DNA reads TGTGCCAGCAGTGAAGGGTTACAGGGACTCTATGGCTACACCTTC. It translates to CASSEGLQGLYGYTF.

The gene calls are TRBV6-5 and TRBJ1-5; 10 bases map to TRBD1. V lost 6 bases and J lost 6; bases outside the gene matches: 2. CDR3 length: 13 residues. Germline V gene sequence: CDR1 MNHEY, CDR2 SVGAGI. For the CDR3, the DNA is TGTGCCAGCAGCGGACAGGGGGGTCAGCCCCAGCATTTT. Translating gives CASSGQGGQPQHF.

V usage is TRBV19 and J usage is TRBJ1-6; possible D gene TRBD1, 5 bases. The CDR3 is made up of 14 amino acids. V lost 1 base and J 7 bases, leaving 8 bases between the germline ends. Germline values: CDR1 LNHDA, CDR2 SQIVND (reference sequence). CDR3 DNA sequence: TGTGCCAGTAGTATAGGAGGGGTAAATTCACCCCTCCACTTT. Protein sequence: CASSIGGVNSPLHF.

The chain is built from TRBV27 and TRBJ2-1, with 12 bases lining up with TRBD2. The CDR3 consists of 18 residues. Looked up from germline, CDR1 is MNHEY and CDR2 is SMNVEV (reference sequence). The V and J ends lost 6 bases and 0 bases, in that order; junction bases with no gene match: 9. The CDR3 DNA sequence: TGTGCCAGCAGCGGGACTAGCGGGTCGAGTAGCTCCTACAATGAGCAGTTCTTC. This translates into CASSGTSGSSSSYNEQFF.

This chain uses TRBV6-5 with TRBJ1-5; D is unclear. The V gene lost 7 bases and the J gene lost 2 bases, with 12 bases spanning the gap. CDR1 and CDR2 from the germline V gene are MNHEY and SVGAGI. The CDR3 extends over 14 amino acids. CDR3 in amino acids: CASTYVGGNQPQHF. In nucleotides, the CDR3 is TGTGCCAGCACATACGTCGGGGGCAATCAGCCCCAGCATTTT.

This chain links TRBV4-3 with TRBJ1-5; D is unresolved. The CDR3 spans 17 residues. Germline V gene lookup returns CDR1 LGHNA and CDR2 YSLEER. Between the trimmed V and J ends, which lost 0 bases and 10 bases, there was a span of 22 bases. The CDR3 loop reads CASSQEGRLRWKKPQHF. CDR3 nucleotide sequence: TGCGCCAGCAGCCAAGAAGGGCGGCTCAGGTGGAAAAAACCCCAGCATTTT.

The chain is built from TRBV2 and TRBJ2-7; a weak D match, TRBD1 (6 bases). The CDR3 is made up of 17 amino acids. V was cut by 6 bases and J by 2 bases, with 23 bases left in between. Germline CDR1 SNHLY, CDR2 FYNNEI. Here the CDR3 reads CASSDPFGQGLTYEQYF. CDR3 sequence (DNA): TGTGCCAGCAGCGACCCGTTTGGGCAGGGGTTAACCTACGAGCAGTACTTC.

The chain carries TRBV5-1 and TRBJ2-5; D possibly uses TRBD1 or TRBD2 (5 bases each). CDR3 length equals 14 residues. V was clipped by 0 bases and J by 5 bases, with 11 bases between them. Germline loops: CDR1 SGHRS, CDR2 YFSETQ. The CDR3 DNA reads as TGCGCCAGCAGCTTGGGGGGACCCGCGGAGACCCAGTACTTC. This gives the protein CASSLGGPAETQYF.

The chain joins TRBV5-6 to TRBJ1-5; D is perhaps TRBD1 (6 bases). Germline V CDR1 and CDR2: SGHDT, YYEEEE. Trimming removed 2 bases from V and 5 bases from J, with 17 bases in between. The CDR3 contains 16 residues. Here the CDR3 reads CASSFSTRGRDQPQHF. CDR3 sequence (DNA): TGTGCCAGCAGCTTTTCAACCAGGGGAAGAGATCAGCCCCAGCATTTT.

The chain is built from TRBV18 and TRBJ2-7; 7 nucleotides match TRBD2. This CDR3 region has 13 residues. The trim removed 5 bases at V and 5 bases at J, leaving 6 bases unmatched. Per the germline V gene, CDR1 is KGHSH and CDR2 is LQKENI. As DNA, the CDR3 is TGTGCCAGCTCAAACGGGGGGTCGAACGAGCAGTACTTC. Protein: CASSNGGSNEQYF.

As regards this clone: The same CDR3 arises from other DNA sequences in this sample as well. J is TRBJ2-5 and V is TRBV7-2; either TRBD1 or TRBD2 may supply D (6 bases each). Deletions cut 1 base from V and 5 bases from J, with 8 bases between. The germline V gene has CDR1 SGHTA and CDR2 FQGNSA. This CDR3 is built from 13 residues. The CDR3 here is CASSLVGGETQYF. The CDR3 DNA follows: TGTGCCAGCAGCTTAGTAGGGGGGGAGACCCAGTACTTC.

V and J are TRBV14 and TRBJ2-7, with D unresolved. V gave up 0 bases and J gave up 3 bases, with 12 bases separating them. The CDR3 contains 15 residues. The V gene's germline CDR1 is SGHDN and CDR2 FVKESK. The CDR3, as DNA: TGTGCCAGCAGCCAAGATAAGGGATGGGTCTACGAGCAGTACTTC. Protein sequence: CASSQDKGWVYEQYF.

The chain links TRBV7-2 to TRBJ2-4; D is uncertain. Germline V CDR1 and CDR2: SGHTA, FQGNSA. V lost 5 bases and J 7 bases, leaving 15 bases between the germline ends. There are 14 residues in the CDR3. The CDR3 loop reads CASSLPTSRNIQYF. In DNA, the CDR3 is TGTGCCAGCAGCCTTCCGACAAGTCGGAACATTCAGTACTTC.

The count of this clone is one. The genes are TRBV6-5 and TRBJ1-2; the D is unclear. The CDR3 spans 15 residues. Trimming removed 2 bases from V and 8 bases from J, with 18 bases in between. Germline V gives CDR1 MNHEY, CDR2 SVGAGI. CDR3 loop: CASSYGRQIPPGYTF. The CDR3 coding sequence is TGTGCCAGCAGTTACGGTCGTCAAATACCGCCCGGCTACACCTTC.